The next 2 T cell receptor beta chains were all read from a single sample in a study of OX40 agonist ivuxolimab in advanced cancers. Some clones are missing from TCRdb's copy, which holds only in-frame ones; the method was immunoSEQ multiplex PCR. The sample carries about 100,000 clones, approximately 90% recorded once. The sequencing here drew on CD4+ or CD8+ T cells sorted from blood, taken in a trial of the OX40 agonist ivuxolimab. The receptors come from an adult with an advanced solid tumor such as melanoma, head and neck, liver or kidney cancer.

The chain joins TRBV19 to TRBJ1-5; D uncertain. V dropped 8 bases and J dropped 0 bases, with 14 bases sitting between them. This CDR3 is built from 15 residues. CDR1 LNHDA and CDR2 SQIVND come from the germline V gene (reference sequence). The CDR3 loop is CASVNSLYSNQPQHF. DNA of the CDR3: TGTGCCAGTGTAAACAGCCTGTATAGCAATCAGCCCCAGCATTTT.

Concerning this clone: Other nucleotide sequences from this sample produce the same CDR3. The V and J genes are TRBV19 and TRBJ2-2, with 7 bases matching TRBD2. The V segment lost 6 bases and the J segment 0 bases; nucleotides outside the gene matches: 4. Germline V gene data show CDR1 as LNHDA and CDR2 as SQIVND (reference sequence). The CDR3 loop spans 15 amino acids. The CDR3 sequence: CASSYGTTNTGELFF. DNA of the CDR3: TGTGCCAGTAGCTACGGGACTACGAACACCGGGGAGCTGTTTTTT.